These 14 T cell receptor beta chains were sequenced from one sample in a study of CD8+CD57+ T cells in acquired aplastic anemia. Genomic DNA provided the template from which TCR beta VDJ and CDR3 profiles were obtained. TCRdb ran MiXCR on the reads and lists one entry per CDR3 protein. The sample lists about 48,000 distinct CDR3 sequences; about two thirds were seen once. What was sequenced was sorted CD4+, CD8+, or CD8+CD57+ T cells (not recorded which) from PBMCs. Receptor source: a human donor in good health, serving as a control.

This clonotype was counted a few times. The chain uses TRBV10-2 and TRBJ1-2, with D unresolved. The CDR3 totals 14 residues. Germline-derived CDR1 and CDR2 are WSHSY and SAAADI. Trimming stripped 5 bases from V and 6 bases from J, with 16 bases between. DNA for the CDR3: TGCGCCAGCAGTTCTTACAGTGATGTAGATGGCTACACCTTC. Translated, it gives CASSSYSDVDGYTF.

A few counts support this clonotype. The genes are TRBV19 and TRBJ1-5, with D hard to call. The ends were cut back, 5 bases at V and 7 bases at J, with 12 bases in the middle. The CDR3 is 13 residues long. Germline V lookup: CDR1 LNHDA, CDR2 SQIVND (reference sequence). CDR3 region: CASSDTSTQPQHF. The CDR3, as DNA: TGTGCCAGTAGTGACACGTCCACGCAGCCCCAGCATTTT.

The CDR3 spells CASRGDRVDNEQFF. In DNA form, the CDR3 reads TGTGCCAGCAGGGGGGACAGGGTCGACAATGAGCAGTTCTTC. This chain connects TRBV11-2 to TRBJ2-1; TRBD1 aligns across 9 bases. The J segment lost 5 bases and the V segment lost 6 bases, leaving 5 bases of the junction unmatched. The CDR3 runs to 14 residues. Per germline, CDR1 SGHAT and CDR2 FQNNGV.

V gene TRBV20-1 combines with J gene TRBJ2-1; a possible D gene is TRBD1 (6 bases). The ends were cut back, 4 bases at V and 2 bases at J, with 9 bases in the middle. This CDR3 has 13 residues. CDR1 and CDR2 from the germline V gene are DFQATT and SNEGSKA (reference sequence). This CDR3 reads CSATEGAYNEQFF. In DNA form, the CDR3 reads TGCAGTGCTACCGAGGGGGCCTACAATGAGCAGTTCTTC.

The chain joins TRBV7-4 to TRBJ2-7, with 9 positions matching TRBD1. The germline CDR1 and CDR2 sequences are SGHVT and SQSDAQ. V was pared by 3 bases and J by 3 bases, with 12 bases of the junction left unmatched. This CDR3 has 17 amino acids. This CDR3 reads CASSFRDRDSPIYEQYF. In nucleotides, the CDR3 is TGTGCCAGCAGCTTCCGGGACAGGGACTCTCCAATCTACGAGCAGTACTTC.

V and J are TRBV4-3 and TRBJ2-7, with no clear D. V was trimmed by 3 bases and J by 3 bases, leaving 3 bases between them. The CDR3 is 11 residues long. CDR1 and CDR2 (germline): LGHNA, YSLEER. The CDR3 sequence: CASSHGYEQYF. The CDR3 DNA follows: TGCGCCAGCAGCCACGGCTACGAGCAGTACTTC.

A single count supports this clonotype. The chain recombines TRBV29-1 with TRBJ1-1; maybe TRBD1 (6 bases). The CDR3 is 13 residues long. The V end lost 2 bases, the J end lost 1 base, and 8 bases lay between the germline ends. From germline, CDR1 is SQVTM and CDR2 ANQGSEA. The chain's CDR3 is CSVERTANTEAFF. In DNA, the CDR3 is TGCAGCGTTGAACGGACAGCGAACACTGAAGCTTTCTTT.

The CDR3 sequence is CSALVGQGFSYEQYF. In DNA, the CDR3 is TGCAGTGCCCTCGTTGGACAGGGCTTTTCCTACGAGCAGTACTTC. The chain carries TRBV20-1 and TRBJ2-7, with 8 bases identical to TRBD1. CDR1 and CDR2 from the germline V gene are DFQATT and SNEGSKA (reference sequence). There are 15 residues in the CDR3. Unmatched junction bases numbered 11, after V lost 6 bases and J lost 1 base.

This chain uses TRBV12-3 or TRBV12-4 with TRBJ1-1; D gene ambiguous. The CDR3 is 12 amino acids. Between the trimmed V and J ends, which lost 1 base and 8 bases, there was a span of 8 bases. CDR3: CASSLVGREAFF. DNA of the CDR3: TGTGCCAGCAGTTTAGTTGGGAGAGAAGCTTTCTTT.

In this sample, this clonotype turned up once. V gene TRBV19 combines with J gene TRBJ2-7, with D unresolved. Trimming removed 2 bases from V and 6 bases from J, with 14 bases in between. Germline loops: CDR1 LNHDA, CDR2 SQIVND (reference sequence). The CDR3 is made up of 14 amino acids. This CDR3 reads CASSISGRKVEQYF. CDR3 DNA sequence: TGTGCCAGTAGTATATCTGGACGCAAGGTCGAGCAGTACTTC.

The genes are TRBV2 and TRBJ1-2; TRBD1 aligns across 7 bases. Looked up from germline, CDR1 is SNHLY and CDR2 is FYNNEI. Trimming removed 5 bases from V and 5 bases from J; junction bases left unmatched: 8. CDR3 length: 14 amino acids. CDR3 coding DNA: TGTGCCAGCAGTCTAATACAGGGGAGTTATGGCTACACCTTC. It yields the protein CASSLIQGSYGYTF. Using reference TRBV2 and TRBJ1-2 for the parts outside the CDR3, the full variable domain is EPEVTQTPSHQVTQMGQEVILRCVPISNHLYFYWYRQILGQKVEFLVSFYNNEISEKSEIFDDQFSVERPDGSNFTLKIRSTKLEDSAMYFCASSLIQGSYGYTFGSGTRLTVV.

The chain carries TRBV2 and TRBJ1-2, with no clear D. The CDR3 runs 12 residues. Germline CDR1 is SNHLY and CDR2 is FYNNEI. V shed 6 bases and J shed 7 bases, with 12 bases lying between them. The CDR3 sequence is CASSQELGGYTF. The CDR3 nucleotides are TGTGCCAGCAGCCAAGAGCTTGGTGGCTACACCTTC. Drawing the rest from reference TRBV2 and TRBJ1-2, the complete variable domain is EPEVTQTPSHQVTQMGQEVILRCVPISNHLYFYWYRQILGQKVEFLVSFYNNEISEKSEIFDDQFSVERPDGSNFTLKIRSTKLEDSAMYFCASSQELGGYTFGSGTRLTVV.

This clonotype is categorized as medium-sized. V usage is TRBV6-1 and J usage is TRBJ2-7; 7 bases agree with TRBD2. The CDR3 is 14 amino acids. With 5 bases clipped from V and 2 bases from J, the junction kept 6 bases outside the gene matches. The germline CDR1 and CDR2 sequences are MNHNS and SASEGT. The CDR3, as DNA: TGTGCCAGCAGTCCCCGGGACTACCCCTACGAGCAGTACTTC. Amino acid sequence: CASSPRDYPYEQYF.

The genes are TRBV2 and TRBJ1-1; TRBD1 aligns across 7 bases. Germline CDR1 is SNHLY and CDR2 is FYNNEI. The trim removed 7 bases at V and 4 bases at J, leaving 12 bases unmatched. CDR3 length: 15 amino acids. The DNA for the CDR3 is TGTGCCAGCACGGGTACAGGGGCGCGCCCCACTGAAGCTTTCTTT. Amino acids: CASTGTGARPTEAFF. Full variable domain (outside the CDR3, taken from reference TRBV2 and TRBJ1-1): EPEVTQTPSHQVTQMGQEVILRCVPISNHLYFYWYRQILGQKVEFLVSFYNNEISEKSEIFDDQFSVERPDGSNFTLKIRSTKLEDSAMYFCASTGTGARPTEAFFGQGTRLTVV.